These 14 T cell receptor beta chains came from one sample sequenced in a study of blood T cell repertoires in COVID-19. Sequencing was performed with immunoSEQ multiplex PCR; in TCRdb, only in-frame clones are kept and a portion is missing. In the table there are around 140,000 clones, roughly 80% of which are singletons. Sequenced material: peripheral blood. The receptor set was obtained from a man between 50 and 59 years old with acute or convalescent COVID-19.

This clone was counted only a few times. At the DNA level, this CDR3 is encoded by other sequences in the same sample as well. The chain combines TRBV4-1 with TRBJ1-1; 7 bases match TRBD1. CDR3 length: 15 amino acids. Germline V lookup: CDR1 MGHRA, CDR2 YSYEKL. The ends lost 3 bases at V and 0 bases at J; junction bases unmatched: 4. Here the CDR3 DNA reads TGCGCCAGCAGCCACCGACAGGGACTGAACACTGAAGCTTTCTTT. As protein: CASSHRQGLNTEAFF.

The chain links TRBV5-1 to TRBJ1-1, with 10 bases that match TRBD1. The CDR3 sequence is 13 residues long. V gave up 3 bases and J gave up 11 bases; unmatched junction bases: 7. Germline V gene lookup returns CDR1 SGHRS and CDR2 YFSETQ. CDR3 in amino acids: CASSSGQGVVAFF. CDR3 sequence (DNA): TGCGCCAGCAGCTCTGGACAGGGGGTGGTCGCTTTCTTT.

The chain uses TRBV29-1 and TRBJ2-3; D is possibly TRBD1 (5 bases). Trimming took 6 bases from V and 1 from J, leaving 8 bases between them. CDR3 length: 12 residues. Germline values: CDR1 SQVTM, CDR2 ANQGSEA. CDR3 nucleotides: TGCAGCGTGGAACAGGGCACAGATACGCAGTATTTT. Translated, it gives CSVEQGTDTQYF.

This clone has more than one count but fewer than ten. The chain employs TRBV2 and TRBJ2-2, with a possible D match to TRBD2 (7 bases). Trimming pared 4 bases from V and 2 bases from J, leaving 11 bases between. CDR3 length: 15 amino acids. Germline CDR1 reads SNHLY; CDR2 reads FYNNEI. This chain's CDR3 is CASSGTGGNTGELFF. The CDR3 DNA reads as TGTGCCAGCAGTGGGACGGGGGGCAACACCGGGGAGCTGTTTTTT.

The chain joins TRBV7-2 to TRBJ1-2; D is perhaps TRBD1 (5 bases). In germline, CDR1 is SGHTA, CDR2 FQGNSA. This CDR3 region has 11 residues. The CDR3 spells CATWGRGGYTF. As DNA, the CDR3 is TGTGCTACCTGGGGAAGGGGTGGCTACACCTTC.

This clone was recorded only once. The gene calls are TRBV15 and TRBJ1-4; possible D gene TRBD1, 6 bases. In germline, CDR1 is LNHNV, CDR2 YYDKDF (reference sequence). The CDR3 is made up of 15 amino acids. Trimming took off 6 bases at V and 0 bases at J, with 11 bases between the two ends. CDR3 sequence (DNA): TGTGCCACCAGTTGGGAGGGGGCAACTAATGAAAAACTGTTTTTT. As protein: CATSWEGATNEKLFF.

This chain links TRBV29-1 with TRBJ2-7; D possibly corresponds to TRBD2 (6 bases). Looked up from germline, CDR1 is SQVTM and CDR2 is ANQGSEA. This CDR3 has 12 residues. V was shortened by 7 bases and J by 5 bases, with 15 bases between the two germline ends. This CDR3 reads CSAGGMYNEQYF. The CDR3, as DNA: TGCAGCGCCGGAGGGATGTATAACGAGCAGTACTTC.

This chain joins TRBV2 and TRBJ2-5; D is perhaps TRBD2 (6 bases). The CDR3 has 15 amino acids. Germline lookup yields CDR1 SNHLY and CDR2 FYNNEI. V shed 3 bases and J shed 3 bases, with 14 bases lying between them. For the CDR3, the DNA is TGTGCCAGCAGTGATCTGGGGGGTTGGGAAGAGACCCAGTACTTC. It encodes CASSDLGGWEETQYF.

The chain is built from TRBV30 and TRBJ2-1; the match to TRBD2 covers 8 bases. The CDR3 runs to 16 residues. Germline trimming cut 0 bases from V and 0 bases from J; bases unmatched to any gene: 4. In germline, CDR1 is GTSNPN, CDR2 SVGIG (reference sequence). The CDR3 bases are TGTGCCTGGAGTGTCTCCCGGGGGGGCTCCTACAATGAGCAGTTCTTC. Encoded protein: CAWSVSRGGSYNEQFF.

This sequence joins TRBV5-1 and TRBJ2-1, with 8 bases fitting TRBD1. The CDR3 runs to 15 residues. The ends lost 2 bases at V and 4 bases at J; junction bases unmatched: 5. Germline values: CDR1 SGHRS, CDR2 YFSETQ. CDR3 sequence: CASSLPTGVYNEQFF. DNA for the CDR3: TGCGCCAGCAGCTTACCGACAGGGGTTTACAATGAGCAGTTCTTC.

This chain joins TRBV2 and TRBJ2-7; D is perhaps TRBD2 (6 bases). CDR1 SNHLY and CDR2 FYNNEI come from the germline V gene. There are 13 residues in the CDR3. V lost 9 bases, J lost 3 bases, and 15 bases lay in between. In DNA form, the CDR3 reads TGTGCCAGTCAGACGGGGGAATTCTACGAGCAGTACGTC. Residues: CASQTGEFYEQYV.

In this sample, this clone turned up a few times. The CDR3 loop is CASSPLTGGLDTEAFF. CDR3 nucleotide sequence: TGTGCCAGCTCACCCCTGACAGGGGGCTTGGACACTGAAGCTTTCTTT. V and J are TRBV18 and TRBJ1-1, with 10 bases fitting TRBD1. Trimming cost V 3 bases and J 3 bases; bases outside gene matches: 7. CDR3 length: 16 amino acids. Germline V gives CDR1 KGHSH, CDR2 LQKENI.

This chain links TRBV3-1 (or the pseudogene TRBV3-2) with TRBJ2-7; 9 bases are a match to TRBD1. With V trimmed by 4 bases and J by 3 bases, 7 bases remained unmatched. The CDR3 has 15 amino acids. CDR1 and CDR2 (germline): LGHDT, YNNKEL (reference sequence). DNA for the CDR3: TGTGCCAGCAGCCGCACCGGGACAGGGTTCTACGAGCAGTACTTC. Its protein product is CASSRTGTGFYEQYF.

The chain combines TRBV9 with TRBJ2-2; weak D call: TRBD2 (5 bases). The CDR3 has 13 amino acids. The V end lost 2 bases, the J end lost 8 bases, and 10 bases lay between the germline ends. The germline gives CDR1 SGDLS, CDR2 YYNGEE. The CDR3 reads CASSVGLEGELFF. For the CDR3, the DNA is TGTGCCAGCAGCGTCGGACTGGAGGGGGAGCTGTTTTTT.